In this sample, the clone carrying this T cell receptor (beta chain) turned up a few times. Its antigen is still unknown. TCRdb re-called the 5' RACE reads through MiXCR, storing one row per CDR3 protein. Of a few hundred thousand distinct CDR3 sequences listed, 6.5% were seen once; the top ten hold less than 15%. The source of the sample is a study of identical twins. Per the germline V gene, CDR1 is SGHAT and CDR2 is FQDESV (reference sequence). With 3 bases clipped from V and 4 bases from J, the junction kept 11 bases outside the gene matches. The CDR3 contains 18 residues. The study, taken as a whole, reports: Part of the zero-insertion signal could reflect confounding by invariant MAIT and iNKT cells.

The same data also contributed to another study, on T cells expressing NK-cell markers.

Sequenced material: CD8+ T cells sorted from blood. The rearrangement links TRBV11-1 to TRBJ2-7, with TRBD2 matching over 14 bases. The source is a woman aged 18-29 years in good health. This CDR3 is CASSFRSGTSGSAYEQYF. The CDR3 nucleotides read TGTGCCAGCAGCTTCCGCTCCGGGACTAGCGGGAGCGCATACGAGCAGTACTTC.